The 8 T cell receptor beta chains given below trace back to one sample, sequenced in a study of glioma-infiltrating T cells. TCR alpha and beta CDR3 regions were amplified from RNA using iRepertoire nested multiplex PCR. A single record per CDR3 protein comes from TCRdb applying MiXCR to the multiplex PCR reads. The sample has 300,000 to 450,000 distinct CDR3 sequences; more than 35% are singletons. The sequencing input was glioma tissue, nonneoplastic brain tissue, or PBMCs (not recorded which). These receptors all stem from a human donor with low-grade glioma or glioblastoma, undergoing nonglioma brain surgery, or in good health (not recorded which).

On this clonotype itself: This may be a read error, as it is one base from a much larger clone. This chain links TRBV4-2 with TRBJ2-5; 8 bases match TRBD1. The V gene end was trimmed by 2 bases and the J gene end by 6 bases; junction bases not matched to a gene: 5. Germline-derived CDR1 and CDR2 are LGHNA and YNFKEQ. This CDR3 contains 14 residues. CDR3 coding DNA: TGTGCCAGCAGCCAATCACAGGGGGTCAAGACCCAGTACTTC. The encoded protein is CASSQSQGVKTQYF.

This clonotype was found a few times. The chain is built from TRBV7-9 and TRBJ2-1; TRBD2 agrees at 7 bases. Looked up from germline, CDR1 is SEHNR and CDR2 is FQNEAQ (reference sequence). V shed 1 base, J shed 7 bases, and the junction held 13 bases outside the gene matches. The CDR3 spans 17 residues. This CDR3 reads CASSLGAGTTGWNEQFF. For the CDR3, the DNA is TGTGCCAGCAGCTTAGGGGCCGGGACTACAGGTTGGAATGAGCAGTTCTTC.

The CDR3 region is CASKYRGDTDTQYF. CDR3 coding DNA: TGTGCCAGCAAATACAGGGGGGACACAGATACGCAGTATTTT. The chain is built from TRBV2 and TRBJ2-3; the match to TRBD1 covers 8 bases. CDR3 length: 14 residues. The germline gives CDR1 SNHLY, CDR2 FYNNEI. Trimming at V came to 7 bases and at J to 2 bases, leaving 5 bases not matched to a gene.

This clonotype occurred a few times. The rearrangement joins TRBV10-3 to TRBJ2-1, with 8 bases matching TRBD1. The CDR3 sequence is 14 residues long. Germline CDR1 and CDR2: ENHRY and SYGVKD. The V and J ends lost 4 bases and 6 bases, in that order; junction bases with no gene match: 5. This CDR3 reads CAISGADRGNEQFF. CDR3 in DNA: TGTGCCATCAGTGGTGCTGACAGGGGCAATGAGCAGTTCTTC.

This clonotype was counted many times. The DNA of the CDR3 is TGTGCCATCCCCTCCGGACTCCAGGAGGATGGCTACACCTTC. Residues: CAIPSGLQEDGYTF. The V and J genes are TRBV28 and TRBJ1-2; no definite D call. The CDR3 is made up of 14 amino acids. Germline CDR1 reads MDHEN; CDR2 reads SYDVKM. The ends were cut back, 10 bases at V and 6 bases at J, with 21 bases in the middle.

The genes are TRBV19 and TRBJ2-7, with a weak D call TRBD2 (6 bases). V lost 6 bases and J 3 bases, leaving 9 bases between the germline ends. The CDR3 loop spans 12 amino acids. Germline V lookup: CDR1 LNHDA, CDR2 SQIVND (reference sequence). This chain's CDR3 is CASSGSGYEQYF. CDR3 bases: TGTGCCAGTAGCGGTAGCGGCTACGAGCAGTACTTC.

In this sample, this clonotype turned up a few times. The rearrangement links TRBV4-1 to TRBJ2-3, with D possibly TRBD2 on 5 matching bases. Germline CDR1 is MGHRA and CDR2 is YSYEKL. This CDR3 has 13 amino acids. Trimming stripped 0 bases from V and 8 bases from J, with 9 bases between. In DNA, the CDR3 is TGCGCCAGCAGCCAAGATCCGGGGAGTACGCAGTATTTT. This translates into CASSQDPGSTQYF.

The chain joins TRBV4-1 to TRBJ2-7; 8 bases match TRBD1. Germline lookup yields CDR1 MGHRA and CDR2 YSYEKL. Trimming cost V 4 bases and J 6 bases; bases outside gene matches: 14. The CDR3 has 16 residues. The CDR3 loop is CASSRSPGAGGIEQYF. The CDR3 DNA sequence: TGCGCCAGCAGCCGCTCCCCCGGGGCAGGGGGCATCGAGCAGTACTTC.